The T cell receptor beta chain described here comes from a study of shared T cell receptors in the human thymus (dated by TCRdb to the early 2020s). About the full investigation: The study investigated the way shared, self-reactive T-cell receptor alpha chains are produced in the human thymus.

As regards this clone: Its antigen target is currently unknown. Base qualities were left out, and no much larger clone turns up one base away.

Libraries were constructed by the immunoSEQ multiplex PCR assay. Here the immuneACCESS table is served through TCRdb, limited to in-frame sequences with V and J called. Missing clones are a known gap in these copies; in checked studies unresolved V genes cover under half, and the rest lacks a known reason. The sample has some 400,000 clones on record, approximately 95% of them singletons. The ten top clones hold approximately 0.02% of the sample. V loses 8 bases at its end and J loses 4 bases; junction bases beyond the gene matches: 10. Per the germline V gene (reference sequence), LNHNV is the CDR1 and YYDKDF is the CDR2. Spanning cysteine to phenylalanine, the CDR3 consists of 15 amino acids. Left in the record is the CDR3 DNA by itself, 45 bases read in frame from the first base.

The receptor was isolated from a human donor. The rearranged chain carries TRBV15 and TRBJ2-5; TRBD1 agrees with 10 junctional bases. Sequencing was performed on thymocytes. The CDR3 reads CATRRGQGFPETQYF. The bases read TGTGCCACCCGAAGGGGACAGGGGTTTCCAGAGACCCAGTACTTC. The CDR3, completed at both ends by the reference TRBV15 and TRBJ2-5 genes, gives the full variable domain DAMVIQNPRYQVTQFGKPVTLSCSQTLNHNVMYWYQQKSSQAPKLLFHYYDKDFNNEADTPDNFQSRRPNTSFCFLDIRSPGLGDTAMYLCATRRGQGFPETQYFGPGTRLLVL.